The 21 T cell receptor beta chains reported below all come from one sample, sequenced in a study of blood T cell repertoires in COVID-19. Measured with immunoSEQ multiplex PCR; TCRdb has only the in-frame clones, and not every one. Of approximately 140,000 clones listed, roughly 90% are singletons. The sample taken for sequencing was PBMCs or T cells enriched from blood (not recorded which). Source of these receptors: a woman in her twenties or thirties with acute COVID-19.

This chain links TRBV10-3 with TRBJ1-1; D is unresolved. Trimming stripped 7 bases from V and 2 bases from J, with 11 bases between. Looked up from germline, CDR1 is ENHRY and CDR2 is SYGVKD. The CDR3 spans 13 residues. The CDR3 DNA follows: TGTGCCATCACCGGCGGTTTTAACACTGAAGCTTTCTTT. Translation gives CAITGGFNTEAFF.

The chain has TRBV7-3 and TRBJ2-2; tentative D call: TRBD2 (6 bases). V was cut by 4 bases and J by 6 bases, with 18 bases left in between. The CDR3 consists of 16 residues. Germline V gives CDR1 SGHTA, CDR2 FQGTGA. CDR3 region: CASSYQQWGVAGELFF. Here the CDR3 DNA reads TGTGCCAGCAGCTACCAACAGTGGGGGGTCGCCGGGGAGCTGTTTTTT.

This rearrangement joins TRBV6-8 to TRBJ2-1; 10 nucleotides align to TRBD2. The CDR3 is 16 residues long. From germline, CDR1 is MNHGY and CDR2 SAAAGT. The trim removed 3 bases at V and 2 bases at J, leaving 4 bases unmatched. The chain's CDR3 is CASSYLSGRAYNEQFF. CDR3 DNA: TGTGCCAGCAGTTATCTAAGCGGGAGGGCCTACAATGAGCAGTTCTTC.

The CDR3 DNA reads as TGTGCCAGCAGCCAAGATACTAGCGGCTCCTACGAGCAGTACTTC. It translates to CASSQDTSGSYEQYF. This rearrangement joins TRBV4-2 to TRBJ2-7, with TRBD2 matching 8 bases. From germline, CDR1 is LGHNA and CDR2 YNFKEQ. The junction had 1 base not matched to a gene; V was cut back by 0 bases and J by 0 bases. The CDR3 is 15 amino acids.

The V call is TRBV6-4, the J call TRBJ2-2; D not resolved. The V end was cut by 4 bases, the J end by 5 bases, with 8 bases between. The germline V gene encodes CDR1 MRHNA and CDR2 SNTAGT. CDR3 size: 13 residues. CDR3: CASSVSRTGELFF. DNA of the CDR3: TGTGCCAGCAGTGTCTCGAGAACCGGGGAGCTGTTTTTT.

This rearrangement joins TRBV9 to TRBJ2-7; D is undetermined. The V end lost 3 bases, the J end lost 0 bases, and 4 bases lay between the germline ends. The CDR3 loop spans 12 amino acids. Germline CDR1 reads SGDLS; CDR2 reads YYNGEE. CDR3 DNA: TGTGCCAGCAGCGGGCCCTCCTACGAGCAGTACTTC. Translated: CASSGPSYEQYF.

This chain connects TRBV7-2 to TRBJ2-7; D remains unclear. Germline CDR1 reads SGHTA; CDR2 reads FQGNSA. The CDR3 is 14 residues long. The V gene lost 1 base and the J gene lost 0 bases, with 7 bases spanning the gap. The DNA for the CDR3 is TGTGCCAGCAGCTTAGACCTAAACTCCTACGAGCAGTACTTC. This gives the protein CASSLDLNSYEQYF.

The chain uses TRBV7-9 and TRBJ2-2, with D unclear. Germline V lookup: CDR1 SEHNR, CDR2 FQNEAQ (reference sequence). V was pared by 6 bases and J by 4 bases, with 9 bases between. This CDR3 contains 13 residues. DNA of the CDR3: TGTGCCAGCAGTTATGTTAGCACCGGGGAGCTGTTTTTT. Residues: CASSYVSTGELFF. The variable domain in full, with the rest retrieved from reference TRBV7-9 and TRBJ2-2, is DTGVSQNPRHKITKRGQNVTFRCDPISEHNRLYWYRQTLGQGPEFLTYFQNEAQLEKSRLLSDRFSAERPKGSFSTLEIQRTEQGDSAMYLCASSYVSTGELFFGEGSRLTVL.

This chain links TRBV19 with TRBJ2-7, with 10 bases aligning to TRBD1. Germline V CDR1 and CDR2: LNHDA, SQIVND (reference sequence). Losses at the gene ends were 9 bases for V and 1 base for J; bases not matched to a gene: 6. The CDR3 spans 14 residues. Written as DNA, the CDR3 is TGTGCCAGCATGCAGGGACAGGGGTCCTACGAGCAGTACTTC. Protein: CASMQGQGSYEQYF.

There are a few counts of this clone. This chain uses TRBV7-9 with TRBJ2-2; no reliable D call. This CDR3 has 15 amino acids. Germline values: CDR1 SEHNR, CDR2 FQNEAQ (reference sequence). Trimming stripped 6 bases from V and 4 bases from J, with 15 bases between. CDR3 amino acids: CASRVLDPFTGELFF. DNA of the CDR3: TGTGCCAGCAGGGTTCTAGACCCGTTCACCGGGGAGCTGTTTTTT.

This clone showed up just once. The chain uses TRBV5-6 and TRBJ1-4, with D uncertain. The CDR3 is 14 amino acids. In germline, CDR1 is SGHDT, CDR2 YYEEEE. V lost 2 bases, J lost 2 bases, and 7 bases lay in between. CDR3 sequence: CASSFGFTNEKLFF. For the CDR3, the DNA is TGTGCCAGCAGCTTCGGGTTTACTAATGAAAAACTGTTTTTT.

In this sample, this clone turned up once. V gene TRBV18 combines with J gene TRBJ2-1; D remains unclear. Germline V gene lookup returns CDR1 KGHSH and CDR2 LQKENI. The V gene lost 5 bases and the J gene lost 9 bases, with 14 bases spanning the gap. This CDR3 contains 13 residues. In DNA, the CDR3 is TGTGCCAGCTCATCATACACCTCGGGTGAGCAGTTCTTC. It encodes CASSSYTSGEQFF.

The CDR3 DNA reads TGTGCCTGGAGTCTCAGGGACAGCAAAGAGACCCAGTACTTC. Protein: CAWSLRDSKETQYF. The genes are TRBV30 and TRBJ2-5, with 7 bases aligning to TRBD1. The length of the CDR3 is 14 residues. Germline V gene sequence: CDR1 GTSNPN, CDR2 SVGIG (reference sequence). The ends lost 2 bases at V and 3 bases at J; junction bases unmatched: 6.

The rearrangement joins TRBV7-2 to TRBJ2-3, with D possibly matching TRBD2 (6 bases). The ends were cut back, 4 bases at V and 6 bases at J, with 20 bases in the middle. The CDR3 sequence is 16 residues long. CDR1 is SGHTA, CDR2 FQGNSA, per germline. CDR3 sequence: CASSSGVGRRMDTQYF. CDR3 DNA: TGTGCCAGCAGCTCGGGGGTGGGACGGAGGATGGATACGCAGTATTTT.

This clone has a single count. The rearrangement uses TRBV7-2 and TRBJ2-5; a possible D gene is TRBD1 (5 bases). This CDR3 is built from 12 residues. In germline, CDR1 is SGHTA, CDR2 FQGNSA. V was clipped by 5 bases and J by 5 bases, with 9 bases between them. The CDR3 here is CASSLKGETQYF. For the CDR3, the DNA is TGTGCCAGCAGCCTAAAGGGGGAGACCCAGTACTTC.

The chain uses TRBV29-1 and TRBJ2-5; TRBD2 agrees at 7 bases. Germline CDR1 and CDR2: SQVTM and ANQGSEA. Germline trimming cut 5 bases from V and 5 bases from J; bases unmatched to any gene: 11. This CDR3 region has 14 residues. This chain's CDR3 is CSVRKGREAETQYF. The CDR3, as DNA: TGCAGCGTTAGGAAGGGACGGGAGGCGGAGACCCAGTACTTC.

The V and J genes are TRBV28 and TRBJ2-3; 9 positions agree with TRBD2. The germline V gene has CDR1 MDHEN and CDR2 SYDVKM. CDR3 length: 18 amino acids. V lost 5 bases, J lost 4 bases, and 16 bases stayed unmatched. The CDR3 DNA is TGTGCCAGCAGTCATCAACCGGCTAGCGGGACCCGGGCAGATACGCAGTATTTT. This gives the protein CASSHQPASGTRADTQYF. Based on the CDR3 plus reference TRBV28 and TRBJ2-3, the full variable domain is DVKVTQSSRYLVKRTGEKVFLECVQDMDHENMFWYRQDPGLGLRLIYFSYDVKMKEKGDIPEGYSVSREKKERFSLILESASTNQTSMYLCASSHQPASGTRADTQYFGPGTRLTVL.

The chain combines TRBV18 with TRBJ2-1; 13 bases are a match to TRBD2. CDR1 is KGHSH, CDR2 LQKENI, per germline. The J segment lost 7 bases and the V segment lost 0 bases, leaving 6 bases of the junction unmatched. The CDR3 is made up of 17 amino acids. The CDR3 nucleotides are TGTGCCAGCTCACCACCGGGTGGACTAGCGGGGGAGAATGAGCAGTTCTTC. Its protein product is CASSPPGGLAGENEQFF.

The genes are TRBV4-3 and TRBJ2-5; TRBD2 is a possible D gene (6 bases). Germline V gene lookup returns CDR1 LGHNA and CDR2 YSLEER. Trimming removed 1 base from V and 5 bases from J, with 11 bases in between. The CDR3 has 14 residues. DNA for the CDR3: TGCGCCAGCAGCCAAGGACTAGTGTCGGAGACCCAGTACTTC. It is translated as CASSQGLVSETQYF.

The gene calls are TRBV7-9 and TRBJ2-3; D perhaps matches TRBD1 (6 bases). CDR1 is SEHNR, CDR2 FQNEAQ, per germline (reference sequence). V gave up 0 bases and J gave up 0 bases, with 10 bases separating them. The length of the CDR3 is 16 residues. The CDR3 DNA reads TGTGCCAGCAGCTTAGCTCGGGGACATAGCACAGATACGCAGTATTTT. Protein: CASSLARGHSTDTQYF.

V is TRBV3-1 (or the pseudogene TRBV3-2) and J is TRBJ1-4; 9 bases agree with TRBD1. This CDR3 comprises 15 residues. After removal of 3 bases from V and 6 bases from J, the junction contained 5 bases not matched to a gene. Looked up from germline, CDR1 is LGHDT and CDR2 is YNNKEL (reference sequence). CDR3 in DNA: TGTGCCAGCAGCCAGTGGACAGGGGAGGATGAAAAACTGTTTTTT. Encoded protein: CASSQWTGEDEKLFF.